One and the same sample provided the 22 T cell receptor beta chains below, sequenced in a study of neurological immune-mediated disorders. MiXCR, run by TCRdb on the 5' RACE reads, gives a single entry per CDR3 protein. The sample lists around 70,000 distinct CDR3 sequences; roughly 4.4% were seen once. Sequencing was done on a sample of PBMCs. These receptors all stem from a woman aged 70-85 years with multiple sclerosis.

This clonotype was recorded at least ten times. The CDR3 loop reads CASSLGFNNEQFF. The CDR3 nucleotides read TGTGCCAGCAGCTTGGGCTTCAACAATGAGCAGTTCTTC. The genes are TRBV7-2 and TRBJ2-1; no clear D gene. Looked up from germline, CDR1 is SGHTA and CDR2 is FQGNSA. Trimming left V 3 bases short and J 5 bases short, with 8 bases between. CDR3 length: 13 residues.

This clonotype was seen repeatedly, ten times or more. CDR3 amino acids: CASSQISLNEQFF. The CDR3 region has the DNA TGTGCCAGCAGCCAAATCAGTCTCAATGAGCAGTTCTTC. The J gene is TRBJ2-1, the V gene TRBV3-1; no definite D call. The V and J ends lost 2 bases and 6 bases respectively, with 8 bases between them. Looked up from germline, CDR1 is LGHDT and CDR2 is YNNKEL (reference sequence). The CDR3 has 13 amino acids.

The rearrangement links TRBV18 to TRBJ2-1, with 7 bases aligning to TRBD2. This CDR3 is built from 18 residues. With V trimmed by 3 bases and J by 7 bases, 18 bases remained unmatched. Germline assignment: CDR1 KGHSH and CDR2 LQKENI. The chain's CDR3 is CASSPAQGGTIVSNEQFF. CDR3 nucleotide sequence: TGTGCCAGCTCACCGGCCCAGGGTGGGACTATAGTCTCGAATGAGCAGTTCTTC.

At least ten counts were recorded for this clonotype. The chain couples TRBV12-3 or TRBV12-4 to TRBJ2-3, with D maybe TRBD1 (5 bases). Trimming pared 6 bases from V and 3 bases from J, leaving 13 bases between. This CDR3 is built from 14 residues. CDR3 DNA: TGTGCCAGCAGCCCGGCAGGGATAACAGATACGCAGTATTTT. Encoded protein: CASSPAGITDTQYF.

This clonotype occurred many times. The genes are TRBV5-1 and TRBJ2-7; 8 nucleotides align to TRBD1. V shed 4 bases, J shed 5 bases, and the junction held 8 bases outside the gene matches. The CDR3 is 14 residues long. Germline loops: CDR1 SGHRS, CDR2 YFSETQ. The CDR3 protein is CASSPGQVSHEQYF. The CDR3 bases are TGCGCCAGCAGCCCGGGACAGGTGTCCCACGAGCAGTACTTC.

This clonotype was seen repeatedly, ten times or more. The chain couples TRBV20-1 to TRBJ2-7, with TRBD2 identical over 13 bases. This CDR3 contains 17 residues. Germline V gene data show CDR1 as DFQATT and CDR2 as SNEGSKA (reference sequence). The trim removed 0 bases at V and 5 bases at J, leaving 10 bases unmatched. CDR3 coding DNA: TGCAGTGCTAGAGATGGACTAGCGGGAGCCCTCGGCGACGAGCAGTACTTC. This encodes CSARDGLAGALGDEQYF.

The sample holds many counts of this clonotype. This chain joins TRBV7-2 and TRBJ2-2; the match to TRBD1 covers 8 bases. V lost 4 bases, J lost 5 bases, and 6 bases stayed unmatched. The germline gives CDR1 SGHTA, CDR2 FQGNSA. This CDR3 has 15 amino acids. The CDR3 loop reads CASSYRDRRTGELFF. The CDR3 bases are TGTGCCAGCAGCTACCGGGACAGGCGGACCGGGGAGCTGTTTTTT.

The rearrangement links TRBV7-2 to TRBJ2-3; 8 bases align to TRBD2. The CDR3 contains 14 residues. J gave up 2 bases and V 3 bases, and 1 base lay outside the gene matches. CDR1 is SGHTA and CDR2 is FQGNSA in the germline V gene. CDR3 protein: CASSFGLATDTQYF. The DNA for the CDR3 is TGTGCCAGCAGCTTTGGACTAGCCACAGATACGCAGTATTTT.

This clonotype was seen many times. CDR3 DNA sequence: TGCGCCAGCAGCTCATCAGCCTACAATGAGCAGTTCTTC. This sequence encodes CASSSSAYNEQFF. This rearrangement joins TRBV5-1 to TRBJ2-1, with D uncertain. Germline CDR1 reads SGHRS; CDR2 reads YFSETQ. The CDR3 extends over 13 amino acids. V was shortened by 3 bases and J by 2 bases, with 6 bases between the two germline ends. The complete variable domain, with remaining parts taken from reference TRBV5-1 and TRBJ2-1, reads KAGVTQTPRYLIKTRGQQVTLSCSPISGHRSVSWYQQTPGQGLQFLFEYFSETQRNKGNFPGRFSGRQFSNSRSEMNVSTLELGDSALYLCASSSSAYNEQFFGPGTRLTVL.

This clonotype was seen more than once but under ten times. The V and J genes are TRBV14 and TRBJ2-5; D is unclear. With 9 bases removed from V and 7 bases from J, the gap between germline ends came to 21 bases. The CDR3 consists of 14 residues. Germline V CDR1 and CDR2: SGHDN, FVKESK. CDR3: CASRYSGALGTQYF. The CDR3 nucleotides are TGTGCCAGTCGGTATAGTGGAGCGCTGGGGACCCAGTACTTC.

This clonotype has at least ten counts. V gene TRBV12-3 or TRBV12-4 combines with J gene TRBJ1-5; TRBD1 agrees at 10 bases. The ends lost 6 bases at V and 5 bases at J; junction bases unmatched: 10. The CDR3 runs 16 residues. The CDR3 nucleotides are TGTGCCAGCAGCTATCTCCGGGACAGGGGCCATCAGCCCCAGCATTTT. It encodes CASSYLRDRGHQPQHF.

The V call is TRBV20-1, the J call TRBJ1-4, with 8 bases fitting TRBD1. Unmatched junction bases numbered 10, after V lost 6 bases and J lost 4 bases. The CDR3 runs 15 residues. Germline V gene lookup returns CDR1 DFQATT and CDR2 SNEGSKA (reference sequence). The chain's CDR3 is CSASPGQVINEKLFF. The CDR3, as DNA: TGCAGTGCCTCGCCGGGACAGGTCATTAATGAAAAACTGTTTTTT.

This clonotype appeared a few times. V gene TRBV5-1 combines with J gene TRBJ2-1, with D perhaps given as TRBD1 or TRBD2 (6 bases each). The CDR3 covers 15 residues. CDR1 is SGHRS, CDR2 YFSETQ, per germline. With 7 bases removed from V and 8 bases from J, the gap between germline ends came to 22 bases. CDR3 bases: TGCGCCAGCCGGATTAGGGGGGAGAGATGGGATGAGCAGTTCTTC. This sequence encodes CASRIRGERWDEQFF.

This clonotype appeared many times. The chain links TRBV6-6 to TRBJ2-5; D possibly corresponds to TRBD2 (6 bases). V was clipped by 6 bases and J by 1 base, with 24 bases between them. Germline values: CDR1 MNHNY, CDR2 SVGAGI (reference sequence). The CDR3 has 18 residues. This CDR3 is CASSSGGQAWGLQETQYF. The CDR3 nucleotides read TGTGCCAGCAGCTCCGGGGGTCAAGCATGGGGCCTCCAAGAGACCCAGTACTTC.

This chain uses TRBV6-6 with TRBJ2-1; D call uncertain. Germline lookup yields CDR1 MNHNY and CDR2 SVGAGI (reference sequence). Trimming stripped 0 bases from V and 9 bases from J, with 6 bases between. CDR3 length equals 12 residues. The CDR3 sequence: CASSYSLIEQFF. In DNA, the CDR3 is TGTGCCAGCAGTTACTCCCTCATTGAGCAGTTCTTC.

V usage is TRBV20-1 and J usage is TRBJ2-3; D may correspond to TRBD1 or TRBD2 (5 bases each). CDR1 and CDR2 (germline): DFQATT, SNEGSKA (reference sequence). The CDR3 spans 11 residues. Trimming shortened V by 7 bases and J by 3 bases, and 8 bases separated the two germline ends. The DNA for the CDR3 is TGCAGTGGGGACGGGACAGATACGCAGTATTTT. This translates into CSGDGTDTQYF.

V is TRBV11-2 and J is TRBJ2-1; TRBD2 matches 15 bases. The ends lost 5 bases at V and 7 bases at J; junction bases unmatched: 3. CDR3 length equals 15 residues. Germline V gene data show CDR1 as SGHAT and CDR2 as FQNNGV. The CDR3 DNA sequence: TGTGCCAGCAGCCATGGGACTAGCGGGGGGAATGAGCAGTTCTTC. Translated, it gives CASSHGTSGGNEQFF.

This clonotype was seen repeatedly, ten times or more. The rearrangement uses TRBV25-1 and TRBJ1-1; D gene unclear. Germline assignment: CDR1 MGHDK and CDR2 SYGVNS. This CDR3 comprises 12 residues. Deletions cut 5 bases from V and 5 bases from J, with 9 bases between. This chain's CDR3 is CASSLGRTEAFF. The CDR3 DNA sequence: TGTGCCAGCAGTTTGGGTAGGACTGAAGCTTTCTTT.

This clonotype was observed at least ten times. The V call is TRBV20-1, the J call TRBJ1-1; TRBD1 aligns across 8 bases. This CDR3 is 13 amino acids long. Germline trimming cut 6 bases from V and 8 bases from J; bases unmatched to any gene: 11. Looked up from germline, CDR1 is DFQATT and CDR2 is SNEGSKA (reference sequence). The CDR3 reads CSAGDNRDREAFF. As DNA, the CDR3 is TGCAGTGCCGGGGATAACCGGGACAGGGAAGCTTTCTTT.

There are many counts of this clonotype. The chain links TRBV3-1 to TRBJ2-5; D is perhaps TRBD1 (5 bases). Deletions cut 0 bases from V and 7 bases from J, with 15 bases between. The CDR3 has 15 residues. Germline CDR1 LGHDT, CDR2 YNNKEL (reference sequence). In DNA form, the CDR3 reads TGTGCCAGCAGCCAAGAAGTTAGGGGCTATGGGACCCAGTACTTC. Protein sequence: CASSQEVRGYGTQYF.

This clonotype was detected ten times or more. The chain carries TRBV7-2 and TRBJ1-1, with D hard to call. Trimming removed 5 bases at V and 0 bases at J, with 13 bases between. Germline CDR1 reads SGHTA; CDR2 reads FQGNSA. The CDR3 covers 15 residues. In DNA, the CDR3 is TGTGCCAGCAGCCCAGGCGTGGGAGTGAACACTGAAGCTTTCTTT. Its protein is CASSPGVGVNTEAFF.

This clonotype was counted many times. As DNA, the CDR3 is TGTGCCAGCAAACCCGAGGCGGCGTCCTACGAGCAGTACTTC. Protein sequence: CASKPEAASYEQYF. The genes are TRBV12-3 or TRBV12-4 and TRBJ2-7; D not certain. This CDR3 has 14 amino acids. V lost 7 bases and J lost 1, with 14 bases in between.